A selection of T cell receptor beta chains follows, all from one sample in a study of cytomegalovirus exposure and HLA in healthy donors. The table came from immunoSEQ multiplex PCR; TCRdb's copy has only in-frame clones and leaves some out. Of 130,000 to 150,000 clones detected, 65% to 85% appear once; the ten largest clones hold around 7.1%. Specimen: PBMCs. These receptors were taken from a woman aged 40 to 50 in good health and CMV-seropositive. Each CDR3 is given with its conserved first and last residue. D genes are given only for firm matches. Size tells how often a clone was seen (once, few, many) or the class of an expanded clone, and some rows leave it out.

d_call | clone_size | j_call | v_call | cdr3_nt | cdr3_aa
TRBD1 | NA | TRBJ2-1 | TRBV2 | TGTGCCAGCAGGGACAGGGTACGTGAGCAGTTCTTC | CASRDRVREQFF
TRBD1 | once | TRBJ1-5 | TRBV4-1 | TGCGCCAGCAGCCAAGAGACAGGGTGGAATCAGCCCCAGCATTTT | CASSQETGWNQPQHF
TRBD2 | NA | TRBJ2-7 | TRBV2 | TGTGCCAGCAGTGTGGGGGGGGGTCTCGCCTACGAGCAGTACTTC | CASSVGGGLAYEQYF
TRBD1 | NA | TRBJ2-1 | TRBV2 | TGTGCCAGCAGTGATATTTTGGGACAGGGGTCTCTCAATGAGCAGTTCTTC | CASSDILGQGSLNEQFF
TRBD1 | NA | TRBJ1-6 | TRBV5-6 | TGTGCCAGCAGCCCAAGGGGACAGGGTGGGAATTCACCCCTCCACTTT | CASSPRGQGGNSPLHF
NA | NA | TRBJ1-1 | TRBV5-1 | TGCGCCAGCAGGATTGACCCTAGCATGAACACTGAAGCTTTCTTT | CASRIDPSMNTEAFF
TRBD1 | NA | TRBJ1-2 | TRBV5-1 | TGCGCCAGCAGCCCCGACCCAACAGGGGCAACTGGCTACACCTTC | CASSPDPTGATGYTF
NA | few | TRBJ1-6 | TRBV7-9 | TGTGCCAGCAGCTTAGGAAGGGGCCCCTCACCCCTCCACTTT | CASSLGRGPSPLHF
TRBD1 | few | TRBJ1-2 | TRBV2 | TGTGCCAGCAGTGCCCTGACAGGGGGCGCGAACTATGGCTACACCTTC | CASSALTGGANYGYTF
TRBD1 | NA | TRBJ1-3 | TRBV7-9 | TGTGCCAGCAGCCCTACCCCGGGACAGGGGGCCTCTCTGGGAAACACCATATATTTT | CASSPTPGQGASLGNTIYF
NA | once | TRBJ1-1 | TRBV28 | TGTGCCAGCAGTTTAGTCCAGGGAGAAGCTTTCTTT | CASSLVQGEAFF
TRBD1 | NA | TRBJ1-1 | TRBV6-6 | TGTGCCAGCAGGGGACAGAAAAATTTCAGGAACACTGAAGCTTTCTTT | CASRGQKNFRNTEAFF
TRBD1 | NA | TRBJ2-5 | TRBV6-6 | TGTGCCAGCAGGCGACAGGGGGCGGGAGAGACCCAGTACTTC | CASRRQGAGETQYF
NA | few | TRBJ2-3 | TRBV29-1 | TGCAGCGTTTTTAGAGGTGGCACAGATACGCAGTATTTT | CSVFRGGTDTQYF
NA | NA | TRBJ2-2 | TRBV18 | TGTGCCAGCTCACCACCAAACAGGGTGGGCACCGGGGAGCTGTTTTTT | CASSPPNRVGTGELFF
TRBD2 | NA | TRBJ2-2 | TRBV9 | TGTGCCAGCAGCGTAGGGGGGGAGGGCACCGGGGAGCTGTTTTTT | CASSVGGEGTGELFF
NA | NA | TRBJ2-3 | TRBV30 | TGTGCCTGGAGTTCGGTCTCCACAGATACGCAGTATTTT | CAWSSVSTDTQYF
NA | NA | TRBJ2-5 | TRBV7-2 | TGTGCCAGCACCCCCCGGGGTTCAGACGAAGAGACCCAGTACTTC | CASTPRGSDEETQYF
TRBD2 | NA | TRBJ2-7 | TRBV27 | TGTGCCAGCAGACTCCGCTACACTAGCGGGGGCTACGAGCAGTACTTC | CASRLRYTSGGYEQYF
NA | NA | TRBJ2-3 | TRBV29-1 | TGCAGCGTTGAAGGCCCTTTAATAGGGGGCGAGAGTAATCGGGGGCCTAGCACAGATACGCAGTATTTT | CSVEGPLIGGESNRGPSTDTQYF
NA | NA | TRBJ2-6 | TRBV2 | TGTGCCAGCAGTGAGGCGGGGGCTTTCGGTGGGGCCAACGTCCTGACTTTC | CASSEAGAFGGANVLTF
TRBD1 | NA | TRBJ1-3 | TRBV5-1 | TGCGCCAGCAGCACCCAGGGGGCGGCGGGAAACACCATATATTTT | CASSTQGAAGNTIYF
NA | NA | TRBJ1-1 | TRBV2 | TGTGCCAGCAAGGTGGGAGCGGGCCTTGAAGCTTTCTTT | CASKVGAGLEAFF
TRBD1 | NA | TRBJ2-3 | TRBV5-1 | TGCGCCAGCAGCTTACAGGGGACCTCCACAGATACGCAGTATTTT | CASSLQGTSTDTQYF
NA | few | TRBJ2-5 | TRBV2 | TGTGCCAGCAGTGTACGGGAGCAGTACTTC | CASSVREQYF
TRBD1 | few | TRBJ1-2 | TRBV27 | TGTGCCAGCAGTTTGGGACAGGGGATATACTATGGCTACACCTTC | CASSLGQGIYYGYTF
TRBD2 | NA | TRBJ2-7 | TRBV11-2 | TGTGCCAGCAGCTTAGAGCTAGCGGGGGCCTACCCAATCTCCTACGAGCAGTACTTC | CASSLELAGAYPISYEQYF
TRBD1 | NA | TRBJ1-2 | TRBV9 | TGTGCCAGCAGCGTATCAAGGGAAGGCAGGGGGCTGGGAGGCTACACCTTC | CASSVSREGRGLGGYTF
NA | NA | TRBJ1-2 | TRBV15 | TGTGCCACCGAGACAGTGGGAGGCTACACCTTC | CATETVGGYTF
TRBD2 | NA | TRBJ2-2 | TRBV7-6 | TGTGCCAGCAGCTTAGTGCGGGGGGGCAGCACCGGGGAGCTGTTTTTT | CASSLVRGGSTGELFF
TRBD1 | NA | TRBJ2-5 | TRBV10-1 | TGCGCCAGCAGTTCGGGACAGGGAAACCAAGGGACCCAGTACTTC | CASSSGQGNQGTQYF
TRBD1 | NA | TRBJ1-2 | TRBV2 | TGTGCCAGCAGTCTCCACGCCGGGACAGGGCCCTACACCTTC | CASSLHAGTGPYTF
NA | NA | TRBJ2-2 | TRBV25-1 | TGTGCCAGCAGTGAATCAGTCACCGGGGAGCTGTTTTTT | CASSESVTGELFF
NA | NA | TRBJ1-5 | TRBV6-1 | TGTGCCAGCAGTGAATTTCTGGGGGCGATGAAGCCCCAGCATTTT | CASSEFLGAMKPQHF
TRBD2 | NA | TRBJ2-2 | TRBV9 | TGTGCCAGCAGCGTATCAGCCGGACTAGCGGGGGCTACCGGGGAGCTGTTTTTT | CASSVSAGLAGATGELFF
NA | NA | TRBJ2-7 | TRBV5-1 | TGCGCCAGCAGCTCCCTCCGTACTATTGGGGAGCAGTACTTC | CASSSLRTIGEQYF
TRBD2 | NA | TRBJ2-3 | TRBV9 | TGTGCCAGCAGCGGACTAGCCTACACAGATACGCAGTATTTT | CASSGLAYTDTQYF
NA | NA | TRBJ2-1 | TRBV9 | TGTGCCAGCAGCGTCGGGACAAACTACTTCAGCTCCTACAATGAGCAGTTCTTC | CASSVGTNYFSSYNEQFF
TRBD2 | NA | TRBJ2-3 | TRBV4-1 | TGCGCCAGCAGCCTAGCGGGGGGCCCAGATACGCAGTATTTT | CASSLAGGPDTQYF
NA | NA | TRBJ1-1 | TRBV15 | TGTGCCACCAGCACCGACTGGAACACTGAAGCTTTCTTT | CATSTDWNTEAFF
TRBD1 | few | TRBJ2-2 | TRBV10-3 | TGTGCCAGCCGGGACAGGCGAGGGACCGGGGAGCTGTTTTTT | CASRDRRGTGELFF
NA | NA | TRBJ1-5 | TRBV28 | TGTGCCAGCGGAGGTCGGAATCAGCCCCAGCATTTT | CASGGRNQPQHF
NA | NA | TRBJ1-6 | TRBV6-1 | TGTGCCAGCACCCAGGGGATTCTTAATTCACCCCTCCACTTT | CASTQGILNSPLHF
NA | few | TRBJ1-2 | TRBV10-3 | TGTGCCATCAGTGAGTCGACTCGGCGAGACTATGGCTACACCTTC | CAISESTRRDYGYTF
TRBD1 | NA | TRBJ1-2 | TRBV6-6 | TGTGCCAGCAGTCTCGGACAGGGTACTGGCTACACCTTC | CASSLGQGTGYTF
TRBD1 | NA | TRBJ2-3 | TRBV6-1 | TGTGCCAGCAGTGAAACGGGGACAGGTCGCACAGATACGCAGTATTTT | CASSETGTGRTDTQYF
NA | NA | TRBJ1-1 | TRBV5-1 | TGCGCCAGCAGCTTGGGAGAGAACACTGAAGCTTTCTTT | CASSLGENTEAFF
TRBD2 | few | TRBJ2-3 | TRBV2 | TGTGCCAGCAGTGTCGAGGGACTAGCGAAATCCACAGATACGCAGTATTTT | CASSVEGLAKSTDTQYF
NA | NA | TRBJ2-7 | TRBV10-3 | TGTGCCACCAAGACCGGGAACGAGCAGTACTTC | CATKTGNEQYF
NA | NA | TRBJ2-7 | TRBV6-5 | TGTGCCAGCGGACCAGGGGATCTTACGAAGCAGTACTTC | CASGPGDLTKQYF
NA | NA | TRBJ2-3 | TRBV7-9 | TGTGCCAGCAGCTTTGGAGGACAGTTCACAGATACGCAGTATTTT | CASSFGGQFTDTQYF
NA | NA | TRBJ1-1 | TRBV6-1 | TGTGCCAGCAGTGGTGGCTATACGAATAGCCCGAACACTGAAGCTTTCTTT | CASSGGYTNSPNTEAFF